The next 14 T cell receptor beta chains were all read from a single sample in a study of Ad26.COV2.S vaccination and SARS-CoV-2 variants. Profiled with immunoSEQ multiplex PCR; TCRdb holds only in-frame clones, not every one. The repertoire consists of around 340,000 clones, with approximately 90% occurring once and the leading ten covering about 5%. Treatment in this sample: around 19 received Ad26.COV2.S at low or high dose, single or two shots; about five received placebo; per-sample allocation not given. Specimens were obtained on day 63 following the first vaccine or placebo injection. The material was peripheral blood, obtained in a trial of Ad26.COV2.S vaccine versus placebo. Receptor source: a person between 18 and 65 years old who received the Ad26.COV2.S COVID-19 vaccine or a placebo.

The chain links TRBV6-5 to TRBJ1-2; tentative D call: TRBD1 (5 bases). Trimming stripped 5 bases from V and 3 bases from J, with 16 bases between. The CDR3 loop spans 15 amino acids. Germline-derived CDR1 and CDR2 are MNHEY and SVGAGI. CDR3 in DNA: TGTGCCAGCAGTCGTCGGTTGCGGGGGGACTATGGCTACACCTTC. Protein: CASSRRLRGDYGYTF.

The CDR3 loop reads CASSPTTGLAGYNEQFF. The CDR3 region has the DNA TGCGCCAGCAGCCCAACCACCGGACTAGCGGGGTACAATGAGCAGTTCTTC. The chain links TRBV5-1 to TRBJ2-1; TRBD2 agrees at 12 bases. Trimming at V came to 4 bases and at J to 4 bases, leaving 9 bases not matched to a gene. CDR1 and CDR2 (germline): SGHRS, YFSETQ. This CDR3 is built from 17 residues.

The chain carries TRBV29-1 and TRBJ2-1; 7 nucleotides agree with TRBD1. Germline CDR1 reads SQVTM; CDR2 reads ANQGSEA. This CDR3 region has 14 residues. The ends lost 7 bases at V and 1 base at J; junction bases unmatched: 7. CDR3 bases: TGCAGCGGACAGGGCTGGGGGTCCTACAATGAGCAGTTCTTC. Encoded protein: CSGQGWGSYNEQFF.

This chain connects TRBV7-9 to TRBJ2-1; D may match TRBD1 or TRBD2 (5 bases each). The V gene lost 4 bases and the J gene lost 2 bases, with 15 bases spanning the gap. The germline CDR1 and CDR2 sequences are SEHNR and FQNEAQ (reference sequence). The CDR3 is 16 amino acids. This CDR3 reads CASSSSGTPPYNEQFF. CDR3 DNA sequence: TGTGCCAGCAGCTCTTCCGGGACCCCGCCCTACAATGAGCAGTTCTTC.

This chain connects TRBV5-1 to TRBJ2-1; unclear D gene. From germline, CDR1 is SGHRS and CDR2 YFSETQ. The CDR3 loop spans 15 amino acids. Trimming left V 4 bases short and J 2 bases short, with 13 bases between. The CDR3 sequence is CASSRGGNTYNEQFF. CDR3 sequence (DNA): TGCGCCAGCAGCCGCGGTGGGAATACCTACAATGAGCAGTTCTTC.

The chain uses TRBV2 and TRBJ1-5; 8 bases agree with TRBD1. With V trimmed by 1 base and J by 1 base, 0 bases remained unmatched. Germline CDR1 reads SNHLY; CDR2 reads FYNNEI. This CDR3 has 15 amino acids. The DNA of the CDR3 is TGTGCCAGCAGTGAAGGGACAGGGAGCAATCAGCCCCAGCATTTT. It translates to CASSEGTGSNQPQHF.

This clone has only a few counts. The chain couples TRBV19 to TRBJ1-5, with 7 bases matching TRBD1. Losses at the gene ends were 5 bases for V and 12 bases for J; bases not matched to a gene: 7. Germline lookup yields CDR1 LNHDA and CDR2 SQIVND (reference sequence). This CDR3 has 12 residues. CDR3 in DNA: TGTGCCAGTAGTTCCCGGGACAGAAGCCAGCATTTT. Translating gives CASSSRDRSQHF. The variable domain in full, completed from reference TRBV19 and TRBJ1-5, reads DGGITQSPKYLFRKEGQNVTLSCEQNLNHDAMYWYRQDPGQGLRLIYYSQIVNDFQKGDIAEGYSVSREKKESFPLTVTSAQKNPTAFYLCASSSRDRSQHFGDGTRLSIL.

This chain uses TRBV7-9 with TRBJ1-3; D is undetermined. The V gene's germline CDR1 is SEHNR and CDR2 FQNEAQ (reference sequence). The germline V and J ends were trimmed by 4 bases and 7 bases, with 11 bases remaining between them. The CDR3 spans 13 residues. CDR3 sequence reads: CASSSGSRNTIYF. For the CDR3, the DNA is TGTGCCAGCAGCTCGGGATCCCGGAACACCATATATTTT. Combining the CDR3 with reference TRBV7-9 and TRBJ1-3 gives the whole variable domain DTGVSQNPRHKITKRGQNVTFRCDPISEHNRLYWYRQTLGQGPEFLTYFQNEAQLEKSRLLSDRFSAERPKGSFSTLEIQRTEQGDSAMYLCASSSGSRNTIYFGEGSWLTVV.

The CDR3: CSGSYSGVQETQYF. DNA of the CDR3: TGCAGCGGCTCTTACAGCGGGGTCCAAGAGACCCAGTACTTC. The chain couples TRBV29-1 to TRBJ2-5; 7 bases align to TRBD2. V trimming: 7 bases; J trimming: 1 base; junction bases outside the gene matches: 9. The V gene's germline CDR1 is SQVTM and CDR2 ANQGSEA. This CDR3 has 14 amino acids.

The genes are TRBV2 and TRBJ1-6; D uncertain. The germline CDR1 and CDR2 sequences are SNHLY and FYNNEI. Trimming pared 3 bases from V and 0 bases from J, leaving 12 bases between. The CDR3 extends over 17 amino acids. The CDR3 nucleotides are TGTGCCAGCAGTGATAGTGCGGAGAGCTCCTATAATTCACCCCTCCACTTT. Its protein is CASSDSAESSYNSPLHF.

This clone was observed once. The chain joins TRBV27 to TRBJ2-7; possibly TRBD2 for D (6 bases). CDR3 length: 13 amino acids. Trimming cost V 10 bases and J 2 bases, with 15 bases left between them. CDR1 is MNHEY and CDR2 is SMNVEV in the germline V gene (reference sequence). In DNA form, the CDR3 reads TGTGCCACCCGTTCGGGGGTTCCCTACGAGCAGTACTTC. It yields the protein CATRSGVPYEQYF.

The chain is built from TRBV10-2 and TRBJ2-2; D possibly corresponds to TRBD1 (5 bases). Germline assignment: CDR1 WSHSY and CDR2 SAAADI. With 7 bases removed from V and 2 bases from J, the gap between germline ends came to 17 bases. The CDR3 sequence is 16 residues long. The CDR3 sequence: CASTQLADTNTGELFF. CDR3 sequence (DNA): TGCGCCAGCACCCAATTGGCGGACACAAACACCGGGGAGCTGTTTTTT.

The rearrangement uses TRBV4-3 and TRBJ2-7; possible D gene TRBD1, 5 bases. CDR1 is LGHNA and CDR2 is YSLEER in the germline V gene. The CDR3 has 15 residues. V lost 2 bases to trimming and J lost 0 bases, with 11 bases between them. The CDR3 is CASSQHRSSSYEQYF. The DNA of the CDR3 is TGCGCCAGCAGCCAACACAGGAGTTCCTCCTACGAGCAGTACTTC.

The chain uses TRBV7-2 and TRBJ1-2; 11 nucleotides match TRBD1. V lost 5 bases, J lost 3 bases, and 5 bases stayed unmatched. Germline V gene data show CDR1 as SGHTA and CDR2 as FQGNSA. The CDR3 runs to 15 residues. The CDR3 DNA follows: TGTGCCAGCAGCCAAGGGACAGGGGGGTACTATGGCTACACCTTC. It encodes CASSQGTGGYYGYTF.